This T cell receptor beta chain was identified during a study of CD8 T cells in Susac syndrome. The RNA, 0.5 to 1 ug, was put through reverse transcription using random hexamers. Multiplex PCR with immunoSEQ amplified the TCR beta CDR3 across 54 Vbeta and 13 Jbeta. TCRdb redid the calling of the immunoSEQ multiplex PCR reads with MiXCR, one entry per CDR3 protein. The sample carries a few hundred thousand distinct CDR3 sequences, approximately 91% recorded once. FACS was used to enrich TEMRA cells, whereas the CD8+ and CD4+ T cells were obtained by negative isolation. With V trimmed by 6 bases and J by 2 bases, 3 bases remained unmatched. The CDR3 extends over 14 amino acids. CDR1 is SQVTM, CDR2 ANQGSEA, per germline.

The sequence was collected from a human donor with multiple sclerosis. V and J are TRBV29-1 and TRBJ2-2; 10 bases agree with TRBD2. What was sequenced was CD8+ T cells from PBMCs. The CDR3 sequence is CSVGTSANTGELFF. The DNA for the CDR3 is TGCAGCGTGGGGACTAGCGCAAACACCGGGGAGCTGTTTTTT.